This T cell receptor beta chain derives from a study of blood T cell repertoires in COVID-19. In the original analysis: Amplified reference gene primers provided the basis for estimating nucleated cell counts. TCRdb keeps only in-frame clones here, not all; method: immunoSEQ multiplex PCR. That table supplies the V and J calls and clone size; D and trimming were determined from the DNA. The sample includes 25,000 to 30,000 clones, around four fifths of them seen just once. V lost 0 bases and J 3 bases, leaving 6 bases between the germline ends. Per the germline V gene, CDR1 is SGHRS and CDR2 is YFSETQ. The CDR3 consists of 14 residues.

The sequenced sample consisted of peripheral blood. The chain carries TRBV5-1 and TRBJ1-4; D gene uncertain. This receptor was taken from a man aged 65 to 85 with acute or convalescent COVID-19. As DNA, the CDR3 is TGCGCCAGCAGCTTGGCGGGGTCTAATGAAAAACTGTTTTTT. Translation: CASSLAGSNEKLFF.